These 16 T cell receptor beta chains originate from one sample sequenced in a study of OX40 agonist ivuxolimab in advanced cancers. Assay used: immunoSEQ multiplex PCR; TCRdb lists only in-frame clones, some missing. The sample has over 10,000 clones, about 79% seen once. Source: CD4+ or CD8+ T cells sorted from blood, taken in a trial of the OX40 agonist ivuxolimab. Every receptor here comes from an adult with an advanced solid tumor such as melanoma, head and neck, liver or kidney cancer.

This clone has a single count. The chain couples TRBV5-1 to TRBJ1-4; 7 bases fit TRBD1. CDR1 is SGHRS, CDR2 YFSETQ, per germline. CDR3 length: 17 amino acids. V lost 3 bases, J lost 0 bases, and 8 bases stayed unmatched. The CDR3 loop reads CASSWGTADATNEKLFF. The DNA of the CDR3 is TGCGCCAGCAGCTGGGGGACAGCGGATGCAACTAATGAAAAACTGTTTTTT.

This chain links TRBV7-9 with TRBJ2-3, with D possibly being TRBD2 (6 bases). CDR3 length: 15 residues. With 5 bases removed from V and 3 bases from J, the gap between germline ends came to 15 bases. Germline CDR1 is SEHNR and CDR2 is FQNEAQ (reference sequence). This CDR3 reads CASSEVLGRTDTQYF. The CDR3 bases are TGTGCCAGCAGCGAAGTCCTGGGGAGGACAGATACGCAGTATTTT.

By sample share, this clone is large. The gene calls are TRBV7-9 and TRBJ1-2, with no clear D. The CDR3 has 13 residues. The germline V gene has CDR1 SEHNR and CDR2 FQNEAQ (reference sequence). V was trimmed by 1 base and J by 8 bases, leaving 11 bases between them. For the CDR3, the DNA is TGTGCCAGCAGCTTAGGGGGAGGCGGAGGCTACACCTTC. It translates to CASSLGGGGGYTF. Looking up the rest from reference TRBV7-9 and TRBJ1-2 gives the full variable domain: DTGVSQNPRHKITKRGQNVTFRCDPISEHNRLYWYRQTLGQGPEFLTYFQNEAQLEKSRLLSDRFSAERPKGSFSTLEIQRTEQGDSAMYLCASSLGGGGGYTFGSGTRLTVV.

In nucleotides, the CDR3 is TGTGCCAGCAGTTTATCCCAGGGTACTGAAGCTTTCTTT. Its protein is CASSLSQGTEAFF. The chain is built from TRBV27 and TRBJ1-1, with D perhaps TRBD1 (5 bases). Germline-derived CDR1 and CDR2 are MNHEY and SMNVEV (reference sequence). This CDR3 is 13 amino acids long. The V end lost 0 bases, the J end lost 5 bases, and 7 bases lay between the germline ends.

This clone was observed a handful of times. The DNA of the CDR3 is TGTGCCAGCAGCTTGAGTTCGAAAGAGACCCAGTACTTC. Its protein product is CASSLSSKETQYF. This chain uses TRBV5-6 with TRBJ2-5; D is unclear. V was trimmed by 1 base and J by 3 bases, leaving 7 bases between them. This CDR3 contains 13 residues. Germline values: CDR1 SGHDT, CDR2 YYEEEE.

This sequence joins TRBV11-2 and TRBJ2-1; D uncertain. Per the germline V gene, CDR1 is SGHAT and CDR2 is FQNNGV. Trimming left V 1 base short and J 7 bases short, with 8 bases between. The CDR3 has 13 amino acids. CDR3 sequence reads: CASSLGSLNEQFF. In nucleotides, the CDR3 is TGTGCCAGCAGCTTAGGGTCGTTGAATGAGCAGTTCTTC.

The CDR3 sequence is CASRTAYEQYF. CDR3 sequence (DNA): TGTGCCAGCAGGACTGCCTACGAGCAGTACTTC. This chain links TRBV6-1 with TRBJ2-7; D is unresolved. The CDR3 contains 11 residues. V was shortened by 6 bases and J by 2 bases, with 5 bases between the two germline ends. CDR1 MNHNS and CDR2 SASEGT come from the germline V gene.

This chain connects TRBV7-9 to TRBJ2-1; 10 bases line up with TRBD2. The length of the CDR3 is 13 residues. Germline V gene sequence: CDR1 SEHNR, CDR2 FQNEAQ (reference sequence). The V and J ends lost 10 bases and 6 bases, in that order; junction bases with no gene match: 6. The CDR3 reads CANGLAESNEQFF. The CDR3 region has the DNA TGTGCCAACGGACTAGCGGAGTCCAATGAGCAGTTCTTC.

The rearrangement uses TRBV4-2 and TRBJ2-7, with D uncertain. The V and J ends lost 1 base and 1 base respectively, with 2 bases between them. This CDR3 is built from 12 residues. Per germline, CDR1 LGHNA and CDR2 YNFKEQ. The CDR3 is CASSQVSYEQYF. The CDR3 region has the DNA TGTGCCAGCAGCCAAGTGTCCTACGAGCAGTACTTC.

This clone was detected once. This sequence joins TRBV6-1 and TRBJ2-1; 7 nucleotides align to TRBD1. The junction had 0 bases not matched to a gene; V was cut back by 1 base and J by 0 bases. CDR1 is MNHNS and CDR2 is SASEGT in the germline V gene. This CDR3 contains 15 residues. The CDR3 DNA reads as TGTGCCAGCAGTGAAGGACAGGGCTCCTACAATGAGCAGTTCTTC. Protein product: CASSEGQGSYNEQFF.

This clone turned up a few times. This chain uses TRBV7-9 with TRBJ2-1; D uncertain. The CDR3 sequence is 12 residues long. Trimming pared 1 base from V and 8 bases from J, leaving 6 bases between. The germline V gene encodes CDR1 SEHNR and CDR2 FQNEAQ (reference sequence). For the CDR3, the DNA is TGTGCCAGCAGCTTAGAACTGGATGAGCAGTTCTTC. This sequence encodes CASSLELDEQFF. Combining the CDR3 with reference TRBV7-9 and TRBJ2-1 gives the whole variable domain DTGVSQNPRHKITKRGQNVTFRCDPISEHNRLYWYRQTLGQGPEFLTYFQNEAQLEKSRLLSDRFSAERPKGSFSTLEIQRTEQGDSAMYLCASSLELDEQFFGPGTRLTVL.

By sample share, this clone is medium-sized. V gene TRBV27 combines with J gene TRBJ2-3; 10 bases align to TRBD1. Unmatched junction bases numbered 3, after V lost 6 bases and J lost 0 bases. Germline V gene sequence: CDR1 MNHEY, CDR2 SMNVEV (reference sequence). The CDR3 has 15 residues. CDR3 nucleotides: TGTGCCAGCAGCCGGGACAGGGGTAGCACAGATACGCAGTATTTT. This sequence encodes CASSRDRGSTDTQYF.

V gene TRBV6-5 combines with J gene TRBJ1-4; D is uncertain. Trimming cost V 4 bases and J 12 bases, with 12 bases left between them. The V gene's germline CDR1 is MNHEY and CDR2 SVGAGI. The CDR3 extends over 12 amino acids. DNA of the CDR3: TGTGCCAGCAGTTTCCCGGAAGCCGAACTGTTTTTT. Its protein product is CASSFPEAELFF.

The gene calls are TRBV4-1 and TRBJ2-1, with TRBD1 as a possible D gene (6 bases). This CDR3 comprises 15 residues. With 1 base removed from V and 9 bases from J, the gap between germline ends came to 16 bases. CDR1 and CDR2 from the germline V gene are MGHRA and YSYEKL. Here the CDR3 reads CASSQGSGTRGEQFF. The CDR3 DNA reads as TGCGCCAGCAGCCAAGGCAGCGGAACCAGGGGTGAGCAGTTCTTC.

The chain combines TRBV7-5 with TRBJ2-5. TRBV7-5 is termed a pseudogene. The CDR3 has 15 residues. CDR3 in amino acids: CVRSLRTEYQETQYF. The CDR3 DNA reads TGTGTCAGAAGCTTGCGTACGGAATACCAAGAGACCCAGTACTTC.

The genes are TRBV7-9 and TRBJ2-3, with TRBD2 matching 8 bases. This CDR3 has 16 residues. Per germline, CDR1 SEHNR and CDR2 FQNEAQ (reference sequence). The V segment lost 4 bases and the J segment 2 bases; nucleotides outside the gene matches: 8. The CDR3 DNA sequence: TGTGCCAGCAGCTACCCCCGGGAGGGCCCCACAGATACGCAGTATTTT. It encodes CASSYPREGPTDTQYF. The variable domain in full, with the rest retrieved from reference TRBV7-9 and TRBJ2-3, is DTGVSQNPRHKITKRGQNVTFRCDPISEHNRLYWYRQTLGQGPEFLTYFQNEAQLEKSRLLSDRFSAERPKGSFSTLEIQRTEQGDSAMYLCASSYPREGPTDTQYFGPGTRLTVL.